These 2 T cell receptor beta chains came from one sample sequenced in a study of T cell responses to AZD1222 COVID-19 vaccine. The assay was immunoSEQ multiplex PCR, and TCRdb's table has in-frame clones only and misses some. The data contain 95,000 to 150,000 clones, approximately 89% of them singletons. Sequences were derived from peripheral blood, sampled on day 0 of AZD1222 vaccination. These receptor sequences come from an adult in good health.

This rearrangement joins TRBV6-6 to TRBJ1-6; TRBD1 is a possible D gene (5 bases). The CDR3 is made up of 14 amino acids. Germline V gene data show CDR1 as MNHNY and CDR2 as SVGAGI (reference sequence). Trimming left V 6 bases short and J 4 bases short, with 10 bases between. CDR3 amino acids: CASRSGGYNSPLHF. The CDR3 nucleotides read TGTGCCAGCAGATCCGGGGGGTATAATTCACCCCTCCACTTT.

The J gene is TRBJ2-1, the V gene TRBV7-9; 7 nucleotides agree with TRBD2. The germline V gene has CDR1 SEHNR and CDR2 FQNEAQ (reference sequence). The junction had 0 bases not matched to a gene; V was cut back by 0 bases and J by 4 bases. This CDR3 is 14 amino acids long. Here the CDR3 DNA reads TGTGCCAGCAGCTTAGCCGGGGGGTACAATGAGCAGTTCTTC. This gives the protein CASSLAGGYNEQFF. Together with reference TRBV7-9 and TRBJ2-1, the CDR3 gives the full variable domain: DTGVSQNPRHKITKRGQNVTFRCDPISEHNRLYWYRQTLGQGPEFLTYFQNEAQLEKSRLLSDRFSAERPKGSFSTLEIQRTEQGDSAMYLCASSLAGGYNEQFFGPGTRLTVL.